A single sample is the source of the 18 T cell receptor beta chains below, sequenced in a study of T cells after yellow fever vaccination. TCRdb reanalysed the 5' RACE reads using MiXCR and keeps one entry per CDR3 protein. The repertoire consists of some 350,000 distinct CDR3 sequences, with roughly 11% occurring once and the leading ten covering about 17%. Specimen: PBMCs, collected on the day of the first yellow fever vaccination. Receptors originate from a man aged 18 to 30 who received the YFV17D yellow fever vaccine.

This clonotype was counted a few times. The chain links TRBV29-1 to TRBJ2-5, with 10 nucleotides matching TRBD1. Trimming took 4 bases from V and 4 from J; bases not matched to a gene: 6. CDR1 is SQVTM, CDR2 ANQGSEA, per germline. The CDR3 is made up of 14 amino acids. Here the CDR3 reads CSVGGTGVLETQYF. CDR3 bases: TGCAGCGTTGGTGGGACAGGGGTGCTAGAGACCCAGTACTTC.

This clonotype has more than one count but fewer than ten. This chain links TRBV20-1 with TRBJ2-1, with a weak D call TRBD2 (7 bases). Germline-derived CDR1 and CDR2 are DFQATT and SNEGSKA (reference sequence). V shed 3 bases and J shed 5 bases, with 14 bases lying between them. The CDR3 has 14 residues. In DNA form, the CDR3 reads TGCAGTGCTAGCGGGGGGCCCCTCGACAATGAGCAGTTCTTC. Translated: CSASGGPLDNEQFF.

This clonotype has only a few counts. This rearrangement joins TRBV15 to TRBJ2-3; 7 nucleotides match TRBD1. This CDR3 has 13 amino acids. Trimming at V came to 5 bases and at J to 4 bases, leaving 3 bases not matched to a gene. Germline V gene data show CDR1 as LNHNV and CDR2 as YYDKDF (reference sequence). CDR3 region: CATSVDRADTQYF. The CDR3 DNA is TGTGCCACCAGCGTCGACAGGGCAGATACGCAGTATTTT. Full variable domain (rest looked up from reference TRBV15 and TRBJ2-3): DAMVIQNPRYQVTQFGKPVTLSCSQTLNHNVMYWYQQKSSQAPKLLFHYYDKDFNNEADTPDNFQSRRPNTSFCFLDIRSPGLGDTAMYLCATSVDRADTQYFGPGTRLTVL.

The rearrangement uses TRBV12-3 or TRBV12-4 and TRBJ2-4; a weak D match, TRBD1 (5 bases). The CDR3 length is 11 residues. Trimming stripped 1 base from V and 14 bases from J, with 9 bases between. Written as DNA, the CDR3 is TGTGCCAGCAGTTTAGGGCTAGGGGAGTACTTC. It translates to CASSLGLGEYF.

CDR3 residues: CASSWGGDGYTF. DNA for the CDR3: TGTGCCAGCAGCTGGGGGGGGGATGGCTACACCTTC. The chain joins TRBV11-2 to TRBJ1-2, with TRBD1 as a possible D gene (5 bases). Germline values: CDR1 SGHAT, CDR2 FQNNGV. The V and J ends lost 4 bases and 6 bases respectively, with 9 bases between them. The CDR3 loop spans 12 amino acids.

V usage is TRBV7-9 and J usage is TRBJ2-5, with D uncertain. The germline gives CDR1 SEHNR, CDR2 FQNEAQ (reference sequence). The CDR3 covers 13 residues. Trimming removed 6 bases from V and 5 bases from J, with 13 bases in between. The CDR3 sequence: CASRGSGSETQYF. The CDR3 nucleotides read TGTGCCAGCAGGGGTAGTGGTTCGGAGACCCAGTACTTC.

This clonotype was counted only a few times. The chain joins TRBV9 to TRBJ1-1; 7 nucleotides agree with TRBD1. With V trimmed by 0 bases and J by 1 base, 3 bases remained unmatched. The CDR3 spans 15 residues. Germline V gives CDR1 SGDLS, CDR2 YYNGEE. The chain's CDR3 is CASSVVRQGNTEAFF. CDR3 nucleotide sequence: TGTGCCAGCAGCGTAGTGAGACAGGGGAACACTGAAGCTTTCTTT.

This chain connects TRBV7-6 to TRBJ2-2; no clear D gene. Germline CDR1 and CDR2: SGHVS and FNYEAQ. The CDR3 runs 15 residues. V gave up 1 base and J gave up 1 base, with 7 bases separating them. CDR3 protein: CASSLDSRNTGELFF. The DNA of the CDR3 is TGTGCCAGCAGCTTAGATTCCAGGAACACCGGGGAGCTGTTTTTT. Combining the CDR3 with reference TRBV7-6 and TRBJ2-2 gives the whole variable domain GAGVSQSPRYKVTKRGQDVALRCDPISGHVSLYWYRQALGQGPEFLTYFNYEAQQDKSGLPNDRFSAERPEGSISTLTIQRTEQRDSAMYRCASSLDSRNTGELFFGEGSRLTVL.

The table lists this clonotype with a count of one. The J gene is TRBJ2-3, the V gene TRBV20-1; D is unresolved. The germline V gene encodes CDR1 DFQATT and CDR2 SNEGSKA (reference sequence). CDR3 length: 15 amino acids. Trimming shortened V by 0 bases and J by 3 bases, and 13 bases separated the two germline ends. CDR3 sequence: CSARDWARSTDTQYF. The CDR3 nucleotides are TGCAGTGCTAGAGATTGGGCTAGGAGTACAGATACGCAGTATTTT.

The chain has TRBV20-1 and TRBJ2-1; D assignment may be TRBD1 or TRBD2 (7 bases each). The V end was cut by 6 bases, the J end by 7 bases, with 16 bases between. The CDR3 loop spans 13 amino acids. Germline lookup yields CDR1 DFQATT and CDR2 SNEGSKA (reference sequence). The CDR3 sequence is CSAHKRDRNEQFF. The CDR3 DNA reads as TGCAGTGCGCATAAGCGGGACAGAAATGAGCAGTTCTTC.

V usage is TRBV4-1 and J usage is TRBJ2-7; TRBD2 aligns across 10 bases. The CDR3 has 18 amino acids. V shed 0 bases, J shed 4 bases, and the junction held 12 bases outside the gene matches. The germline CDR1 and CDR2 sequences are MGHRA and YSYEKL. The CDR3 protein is CASSQERSASGGTYEQYF. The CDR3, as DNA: TGCGCCAGCAGCCAAGAGCGTTCCGCTAGCGGGGGAACTTACGAGCAGTACTTC.

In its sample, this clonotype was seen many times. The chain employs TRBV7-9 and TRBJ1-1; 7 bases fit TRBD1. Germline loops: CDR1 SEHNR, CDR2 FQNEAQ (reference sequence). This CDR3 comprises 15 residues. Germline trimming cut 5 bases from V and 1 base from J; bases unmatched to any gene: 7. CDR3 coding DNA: TGTGCCAGCAGCCTTCGGACAGGACCGAACACTGAAGCTTTCTTT. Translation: CASSLRTGPNTEAFF.

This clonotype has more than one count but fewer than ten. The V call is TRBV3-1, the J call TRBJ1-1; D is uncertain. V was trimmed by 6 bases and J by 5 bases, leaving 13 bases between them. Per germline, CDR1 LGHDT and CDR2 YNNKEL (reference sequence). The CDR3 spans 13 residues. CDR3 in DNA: TGTGCCAGCAGGAGGGTAGTCGGGACTGAAGCTTTCTTT. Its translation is CASRRVVGTEAFF. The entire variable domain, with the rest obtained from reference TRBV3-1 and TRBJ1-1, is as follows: DTAVSQTPKYLVTQMGNDKSIKCEQNLGHDTMYWYKQDSKKFLKIMFSYNNKELIINETVPNRFSPKSPDKAHLNLHINSLELGDSAVYFCASRRVVGTEAFFGQGTRLTVV.

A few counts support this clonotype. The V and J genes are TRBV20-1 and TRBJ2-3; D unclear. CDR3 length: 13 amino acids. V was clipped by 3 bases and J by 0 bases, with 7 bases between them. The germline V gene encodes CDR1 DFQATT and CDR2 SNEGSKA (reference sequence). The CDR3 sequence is CSARNPSTDTQYF. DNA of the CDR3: TGCAGTGCTAGGAATCCTAGCACAGATACGCAGTATTTT.

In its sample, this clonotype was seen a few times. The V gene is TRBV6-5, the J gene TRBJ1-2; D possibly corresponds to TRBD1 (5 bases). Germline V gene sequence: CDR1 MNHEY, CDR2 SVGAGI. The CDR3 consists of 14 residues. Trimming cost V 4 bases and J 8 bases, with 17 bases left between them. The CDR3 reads CASSSGQETVGYTF. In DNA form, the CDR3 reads TGTGCCAGCAGTTCCGGACAAGAAACGGTGGGCTACACCTTC.

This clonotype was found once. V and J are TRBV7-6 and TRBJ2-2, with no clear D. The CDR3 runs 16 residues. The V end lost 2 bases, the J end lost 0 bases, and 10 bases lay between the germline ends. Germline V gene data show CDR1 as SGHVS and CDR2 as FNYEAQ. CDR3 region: CASSLRAVTNTGELFF. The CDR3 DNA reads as TGTGCCAGCAGCTTACGGGCAGTGACGAACACCGGGGAGCTGTTTTTT.

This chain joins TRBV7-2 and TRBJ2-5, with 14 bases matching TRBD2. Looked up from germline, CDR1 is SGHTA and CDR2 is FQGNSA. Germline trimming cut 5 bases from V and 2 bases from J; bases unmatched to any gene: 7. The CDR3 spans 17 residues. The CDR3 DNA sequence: TGTGCCAGCAGCCCCCCTGGACTAGCGGGGGGACAAGAGACCCAGTACTTC. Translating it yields CASSPPGLAGGQETQYF.

The CDR3 region is CSARPDPYTEAFF. CDR3 DNA sequence: TGCAGTGCTAGACCGGACCCGTACACTGAAGCTTTCTTT. This chain joins TRBV20-1 and TRBJ1-1; no clear D. CDR3 size: 13 residues. Per the germline V gene, CDR1 is DFQATT and CDR2 is SNEGSKA (reference sequence). Trimming took 2 bases from V and 3 from J, leaving 10 bases between them.